A selection of T cell receptor beta chains follows, all from one sample in a study of cytomegalovirus exposure and HLA in healthy donors. The assay was immunoSEQ multiplex PCR, and TCRdb's table has in-frame clones only and misses some. Its table records approximately 140,000 clones. Input material: PBMCs. The receptors were gathered from a woman in her thirties or forties in good health and CMV-seronegative. CDR3s include the opening cysteine and the closing phenylalanine or tryptophan. A D gene is named only where the DNA matches it firmly.

TRBV21-1	TRBJ1-5	NA	CASRRVQRRSNQPQHF	TGTGCCAGCAGGAGGGTTCAGAGACGTAGCAATCAGCCCCAGCATTTT
TRBV25-1	TRBJ2-3	TRBD1	CASSRDRASGTQYF	TGTGCCAGCAGTCGGGACAGGGCCTCTGGTACGCAGTATTTT
TRBV27	TRBJ1-1	NA	CASSPLNRNTEAFF	TGTGCCAGCAGTCCCCTAAACAGGAACACTGAAGCTTTCTTT
TRBV28	TRBJ1-6	TRBD1	CASRDRDRGNSPLHF	TGTGCCAGCAGGGACCGGGACAGAGGAAATTCACCCCTCCACTTT
TRBV19	TRBJ2-4	TRBD1	CASSSTGGRNIQYF	TGTGCCAGTAGTTCCACAGGGGGCCGAAACATTCAGTACTTC
TRBV19	TRBJ1-1	NA	CASSGTQLNTEAFF	TGTGCCAGTAGTGGCACGCAACTGAACACTGAAGCTTTCTTT
TRBV7-9	TRBJ1-1	NA	CASSLGQVEAFF	TGTGCCAGCAGCTTAGGACAGGTTGAAGCTTTCTTT
TRBV6-1	TRBJ2-7	NA	CASRTRGLDEQYF	TGTGCCAGCAGGACGCGGGGGCTCGACGAGCAGTACTTC
TRBV23-1	TRBJ2-5	TRBD2	CASSPSRGQETQYF	TGCGCCAGCAGTCCGTCGCGGGGGCAAGAGACCCAGTACTTC
TRBV4-2	TRBJ1-2	TRBD1	CASSQDRDRALYGYTF	TGTGCCAGCAGCCAAGATAGGGACAGGGCTCTATATGGCTACACCTTC
TRBV7-7	TRBJ1-1	TRBD1	CASSLAPLGQGGEAFF	TGTGCTAGCAGCTTAGCGCCGCTAGGACAGGGAGGGGAAGCTTTCTTT
TRBV25-1	TRBJ2-7	TRBD1	CASSESPGTGSYEQYF	TGTGCCAGCAGTGAATCCCCCGGGACAGGTAGCTACGAGCAGTACTTC
TRBV10-3	TRBJ1-4	TRBD1	CAIRGTAYNEKLFF	TGTGCCATCAGAGGGACAGCCTATAATGAAAAACTGTTTTTT
TRBV5-6	TRBJ1-5	NA	CASSLDRDQPQHF	TGTGCCAGCAGCTTGGACAGGGACCAGCCCCAGCATTTT
TRBV7-9	TRBJ1-2	NA	CASAVQGSDYGYTF	TGTGCCAGCGCGGTCCAGGGATCCGACTATGGCTACACCTTC
TRBV5-3	TRBJ1-6	NA	CARSLSREDSPLHF	TGTGCCAGAAGCTTGAGCAGGGAGGATTCACCCCTCCACTTT
TRBV6-1	TRBJ2-5	TRBD1	CASFWTGGGETQYF	TGTGCCAGCTTCTGGACAGGGGGTGGGGAGACCCAGTACTTC
TRBV6-5	TRBJ2-1	NA	CASRGTGNKEQFF	TGTGCCAGCAGGGGTACAGGGAATAAAGAGCAGTTCTTC
TRBV7-9	TRBJ1-2	NA	CASSSTGIFYGYTF	TGTGCCAGCAGCTCCACAGGGATTTTCTATGGCTACACCTTC
TRBV7-8	TRBJ2-1	NA	CASSLLGQGGEQFF	TGTGCCAGCAGCTTACTCGGCCAGGGTGGTGAGCAGTTCTTC
TRBV5-1	TRBJ1-1	NA	CASSFQIQTGNTEAFF	TGCGCCAGCAGCTTCCAGATACAGACAGGGAACACTGAAGCTTTCTTT
TRBV9	TRBJ1-1	TRBD1	CASSSRQGLNTEAFF	TGTGCCAGCAGCTCCCGACAGGGCTTAAACACTGAAGCTTTCTTT
TRBV27	TRBJ1-6	TRBD1	CASSAWDRDYSPLHF	TGTGCCAGCAGTGCCTGGGACAGGGATTATTCACCCCTCCACTTT
TRBV4-2	TRBJ2-3	TRBD2	CASSRVGTSGGYTDTQYF	TGTGCCAGCAGCCGCGTTGGGACTAGCGGGGGGTACACAGATACGCAGTATTTT
TRBV6-5	TRBJ2-3	NA	CASHLSRADTQYF	TGTGCCAGCCACCTTTCGAGAGCGGATACGCAGTATTTT
TRBV6-1	TRBJ1-2	NA	CASSEAADYGYTF	TGTGCCAGCAGTGAAGCGGCGGACTATGGCTACACCTTC
TRBV11-3	TRBJ1-6	NA	CASSHRGLNSPLHF	TGTGCCAGCAGCCACCGGGGTCTTAATTCACCCCTCCACTTT
TRBV27	TRBJ2-5	NA	CASSLRIGPEEGETQYF	TGTGCCAGCAGTCTCAGAATAGGGCCGGAGGAGGGGGAGACCCAGTACTTC
TRBV4-3	TRBJ1-1	NA	CASSPQVMNTEAFF	TGCGCCAGCAGCCCACAGGTGATGAACACTGAAGCTTTCTTT
TRBV7-9	TRBJ2-3	TRBD2	CASSLLTSGGDLDTQYF	TGTGCCAGCAGCTTACTGACTAGCGGGGGGGATTTAGATACGCAGTATTTT
TRBV7-2	TRBJ2-1	NA	CASSREAFYNEQFF	TGTGCCAGCAGCCGAGAAGCATTCTACAATGAGCAGTTCTTC
TRBV28	TRBJ1-4	NA	CASSSRQTVYSEKLFF	TGTGCCAGCAGTTCCCGACAGACCGTGTACAGCGAAAAACTGTTTTTT
TRBV7-2	TRBJ1-2	TRBD1	CASSLQGISWGYTF	TGTGCCAGCAGCCTACAGGGGATATCCTGGGGCTACACCTTC
TRBV7-2	TRBJ1-4	TRBD1	CASSLVSGTGDEKLFF	TGTGCCAGCAGCTTAGTATCCGGGACAGGGGATGAAAAACTGTTTTTT
TRBV5-1	TRBJ2-2	TRBD1	CASSLDGTGNTGELFF	TGCGCCAGCAGCTTGGATGGGACAGGTAACACCGGGGAGCTGTTTTTT
TRBV5-8	TRBJ1-5	NA	CASSLAAGSDQPQHF	TGTGCCAGCAGCTTGGCTGCGGGGAGTGATCAGCCCCAGCATTTT